The T cell receptor beta chain described here comes from a study of T cell clonotyping in hematopoietic cell transplantation. At the level of the study: Recipients' pretransplant samples followed cytoreduction. Findings and limits, study-wide: CD4 and CD8 repertoire contributions could not be separated without sorting.

This clone was observed a single time. Its specificity is unknown. The time point was: recipient sample about 28 days before transplant, after cytoreduction. The ends lost 4 bases at V and 6 bases at J; junction bases unmatched: 14. The CDR3 is 19 amino acids. Germline assignment: CDR1 LGHNA and CDR2 YNFKEQ. Measured with immunoSEQ multiplex PCR; TCRdb has only the in-frame clones, and not every one. Of tens of thousands of clones detected, about 96% appear once; the ten largest clones hold roughly 1.5%. The TCR comes from a woman aged 50 to 60 with acute myeloid leukemia. Some clones in this sample may be carry-over from other donors' samples. V usage is TRBV4-2 and J usage is TRBJ2-3, with 15 bases that match TRBD2. The source was peripheral blood mononuclear cells, collected before stem cell transplant. In DNA, the CDR3 is TGTGCCAGCAGCCCACGGGGACTAGCGGGGGGTTCGCGGAAGGATACGCAGTATTTT. Its translation is CASSPRGLAGGSRKDTQYF.